The 8 T cell receptor beta chains presented below share a single source sample, sequenced in a study of cytomegalovirus exposure and HLA in healthy donors. Amplification used 60 Vbeta primers and 13 Jbeta primers. The assay was immunoSEQ multiplex PCR, and TCRdb's table has in-frame clones only and misses some. The table has fewer than 200,000 clones, roughly nine tenths seen once. The sample was PBMCs. The receptors shown here come from a girl in the first two years of life in good health and CMV-seronegative.

The rearrangement links TRBV5-1 to TRBJ1-3, with a tentative D call TRBD1 (5 bases). V was trimmed by 0 bases and J by 4 bases, leaving 11 bases between them. CDR1 and CDR2 (germline): SGHRS, YFSETQ. The CDR3 length is 15 residues. The CDR3 reads CASSLEAGSGNTIYF. CDR3 coding DNA: TGCGCCAGCAGCTTGGAGGCAGGGTCCGGAAACACCATATATTTT.

Only a few counts were recorded for this clone. V and J are TRBV7-9 and TRBJ1-2; the match to TRBD1 covers 11 bases. The CDR3 sequence is 17 residues long. Germline V gene lookup returns CDR1 SEHNR and CDR2 FQNEAQ (reference sequence). Trimming removed 4 bases from V and 8 bases from J; junction bases left unmatched: 15. The chain's CDR3 is CASSSSRDRGKGRGYTF. In DNA form, the CDR3 reads TGTGCCAGCAGCTCGTCCCGGGACAGGGGGAAGGGACGGGGCTACACCTTC.

The chain has TRBV4-3 and TRBJ2-3, with 7 bases that match TRBD2. V dropped 0 bases and J dropped 4; count of bases not matched to a gene: 7. CDR1 and CDR2 from the germline V gene are LGHNA and YSLEER. CDR3 length equals 16 residues. In DNA form, the CDR3 reads TGCGCCAGCAGCCAAGACGTGGGAGGGTTGTCAGATACGCAGTATTTT. Amino acid sequence: CASSQDVGGLSDTQYF.

The chain uses TRBV28 and TRBJ1-4; 8 bases are a match to TRBD1. This CDR3 has 15 amino acids. With V trimmed by 3 bases and J by 5 bases, 5 bases remained unmatched. Germline CDR1 MDHEN, CDR2 SYDVKM. CDR3 in amino acids: CASSFVTGGNEKLFF. The DNA for the CDR3 is TGTGCCAGCAGTTTTGTTACAGGGGGAAATGAAAAACTGTTTTTT.

The chain is built from TRBV4-2 and TRBJ1-1; the D gene is possibly TRBD1 (6 bases). V lost 3 bases and J lost 7, with 15 bases in between. Germline V lookup: CDR1 LGHNA, CDR2 YNFKEQ. The CDR3 spans 14 residues. CDR3 coding DNA: TGTGCCAGCAGCCAGGAGGCCGGGACATGTGAAGCTTTCTTT. Translation: CASSQEAGTCEAFF.

The chain has TRBV7-2 and TRBJ1-3; no definite D call. The V gene's germline CDR1 is SGHTA and CDR2 FQGNSA. The V end lost 1 base, the J end lost 4 bases, and 8 bases lay between the germline ends. This CDR3 region has 14 residues. CDR3 protein: CASSLDGGGNTIYF. The DNA for the CDR3 is TGTGCCAGCAGCTTAGACGGAGGCGGAAACACCATATATTTT.

The rearrangement uses TRBV2 and TRBJ2-7, with TRBD1 matching over 10 bases. The V and J ends lost 6 bases and 5 bases, in that order; junction bases with no gene match: 7. The CDR3 is 14 amino acids. Germline CDR1 reads SNHLY; CDR2 reads FYNNEI. This CDR3 is CASSRIGTGDEQYF. Written as DNA, the CDR3 is TGTGCCAGCAGCCGCATCGGGACAGGGGACGAGCAGTACTTC.

The J gene is TRBJ2-2, the V gene TRBV7-9, with 7 bases that match TRBD2. The CDR3 sequence is 14 residues long. Trimming took 1 base from V and 6 from J; bases not matched to a gene: 2. Germline values: CDR1 SEHNR, CDR2 FQNEAQ (reference sequence). The CDR3 sequence is CASSLGLAPGELFF. The CDR3 DNA is TGTGCCAGCAGCTTAGGACTAGCCCCCGGGGAGCTGTTTTTT.